These T cell receptor beta chains were read from a single sample in a study of cytomegalovirus exposure and HLA in healthy donors. Generated by immunoSEQ multiplex PCR, the TCRdb table keeps only in-frame clones and is missing some. The sample has around 90,000 clones, around 77% seen once. The sequenced sample consisted of PBMCs. These TCRs come from a man younger than 40 in good health and CMV-seronegative. Each CDR3 is given with its conserved first and last residue. D genes are given only for firm matches. Expanded clones are given a class, and other clones once, few, many or no size at all.

d_gene | j_gene | v_gene | abundance | CDR3aa | CDR3nt
TRBD1 | TRBJ1-2 | TRBV4-1 | - | CASSRTGTGVRGYTF | TGCGCCAGCAGCCGAACCGGGACAGGGGTGCGGGGCTACACCTTC
- | TRBJ2-5 | TRBV11-2 | - | CASSLEETQYF | TGTGCCAGCAGCCTCGAAGAGACCCAGTACTTC
- | TRBJ2-2 | TRBV14 | - | CASSQRQGYTGELFF | TGTGCCAGCAGCCAACGTCAGGGGTACACCGGGGAGCTGTTTTTT
- | TRBJ2-7 | TRBV7-9 | few | CASSLGVGGYEQYF | TGTGCCAGCAGCTTAGGCGTTGGAGGCTACGAGCAGTACTTC
- | TRBJ1-2 | TRBV11-2 | - | CASSRAGVPYGYTF | TGTGCCAGCAGCCGTGCAGGCGTACCCTATGGCTACACCTTC
- | TRBJ1-1 | TRBV7-2 | - | CASSLELPNTEAFF | TGTGCCAGCAGCTTGGAGCTACCGAACACTGAAGCTTTCTTT
TRBD2 | TRBJ2-1 | TRBV27 | - | CASNAGLAGGYNEQFF | TGTGCCAGCAACGCGGGACTAGCGGGAGGGTACAATGAGCAGTTCTTC
TRBD1 | TRBJ1-4 | TRBV5-1 | - | CASGPGTAVENLFF | TGCGCCAGCGGCCCGGGGACAGCGGTTGAAAATCTGTTTTTT
- | TRBJ1-2 | TRBV7-9 | - | CASSLGPEGYGYTF | TGTGCCAGCAGCTTAGGTCCGGAGGGGTATGGCTACACCTTC
- | TRBJ1-2 | TRBV6-1 | - | CASSRGPGGYGYTF | TGTGCCAGCAGCCGTGGGCCGGGAGGCTATGGCTACACCTTC
- | TRBJ2-2 | TRBV7-9 | - | CASRAGQSPPGELFF | TGTGCCAGCAGGGCGGGACAGTCCCCACCCGGGGAGCTGTTTTTT
TRBD2 | TRBJ2-5 | TRBV14 | few | CASSHVYGGSRETQYF | TGTGCCAGCAGCCACGTTTACGGGGGGAGTCGGGAGACCCAGTACTTC
- | TRBJ1-2 | TRBV19 | - | CASKQGEGTGYTF | TGTGCCAGTAAACAGGGCGAGGGTACGGGCTACACCTTC
TRBD1 | TRBJ1-1 | TRBV6-1 | - | CASSVRQGATVTEAFF | TGTGCCAGCAGTGTACGACAGGGGGCAACGGTCACTGAAGCTTTCTTT
- | TRBJ2-2 | TRBV7-6 | - | CASRFRGTGTGELFF | TGTGCCAGCAGATTCCGGGGTACCGGCACCGGGGAGCTGTTTTTT
- | TRBJ1-4 | TRBV10-3 | - | CAISDGRGAEKLFF | TGTGCCATCAGCGACGGGAGAGGGGCTGAAAAACTGTTTTTT
- | TRBJ1-1 | TRBV28 | - | CATTNYPNEAEAFF | TGTGCGACCACCAACTACCCTAACGAGGCTGAAGCTTTCTTT
- | TRBJ1-1 | TRBV4-3 | - | CASSPQGLNTEAFF | TGCGCCAGCAGCCCACAGGGACTGAACACTGAAGCTTTCTTT
- | TRBJ2-5 | TRBV28 | - | CASSFLQGGGGTQYF | TGTGCCAGCAGTTTCCTACAGGGCGGGGGTGGGACCCAGTACTTC
- | TRBJ2-5 | TRBV2 | - | CASSEARGMSETQYF | TGTGCCAGCAGTGAAGCGAGAGGGATGTCAGAGACCCAGTACTTC
TRBD2 | TRBJ2-1 | TRBV12-5 | - | CASGSYPGLPNEQFF | TGTGCTAGTGGTTCGTATCCGGGACTACCAAATGAGCAGTTCTTC
TRBD1 | TRBJ1-1 | TRBV6-6 | - | CASSYGGTGRTEAFF | TGTGCCAGCAGTTACGGCGGGACAGGGAGAACTGAAGCTTTCTTT
TRBD1 | TRBJ2-5 | TRBV6-1 | few | CASSELDRGRGETQYF | TGTGCCAGCAGTGAATTGGACAGGGGGCGGGGAGAGACCCAGTACTTC
- | TRBJ1-1 | TRBV28 | few | CASSLLEEGGTEAFF | TGTGCCAGCAGTTTATTAGAGGAGGGCGGCACTGAAGCTTTCTTT
TRBD1 | TRBJ1-1 | TRBV29-1 | - | CSVEGGQGATEAFF | TGCAGCGTTGAGGGCGGACAGGGAGCGACTGAAGCTTTCTTT
TRBD1 | TRBJ1-2 | TRBV29-1 | - | CSVRDRTNYGYTF | TGCAGCGTCCGGGACAGAACTAACTATGGCTACACCTTC
TRBD2 | TRBJ2-1 | TRBV7-2 | - | CASSPWTSGSSYNEQFF | TGTGCCAGCAGCCCATGGACTAGCGGGAGCTCCTACAATGAGCAGTTCTTC
TRBD1 | TRBJ1-2 | TRBV2 | - | CASRGTVNYGYTF | TGTGCCAGCAGGGGGACAGTTAACTATGGCTACACCTTC
- | TRBJ2-3 | TRBV5-8 | - | CASSFLQGFPDTQYF | TGTGCCAGCAGCTTTTTACAGGGTTTTCCAGATACGCAGTATTTT
- | TRBJ2-1 | TRBV2 | - | CASSGGLGPYNEQFF | TGTGCCAGCAGTGGGGGGCTAGGGCCCTACAATGAGCAGTTCTTC
TRBD1 | TRBJ2-6 | TRBV11-2 | - | CASRMLAQGASGANVLTF | TGTGCCAGCAGAATGTTAGCACAGGGGGCTTCCGGGGCCAACGTCCTGACTTTC
- | TRBJ1-5 | TRBV2 | - | CASSEAVRQPQHF | TGTGCCAGCAGTGAAGCTGTTCGTCAGCCCCAGCATTTT
- | TRBJ2-7 | TRBV23-1 | - | CASSQSWWRDGTSYEQYF | TGCGCCAGCAGTCAATCATGGTGGCGGGACGGAACGAGCTACGAGCAGTACTTC
TRBD2 | TRBJ2-1 | TRBV25-1 | - | CASSPLAGVNNEQFF | TGTGCCAGCAGTCCCCTAGCGGGAGTTAACAATGAGCAGTTCTTC
TRBD1 | TRBJ1-2 | TRBV19 | - | CASSPTGVWYGYTF | TGTGCCAGTAGCCCGACAGGGGTTTGGTATGGCTACACCTTC
- | TRBJ2-7 | TRBV27 | few | CASSLVADSYEQYF | TGTGCCAGCAGTTTAGTGGCAGATTCCTACGAGCAGTACTTC
TRBD1 | TRBJ1-1 | TRBV7-2 | - | CASSQTGGTEAFF | TGTGCCAGCAGCCAGACAGGGGGCACTGAAGCTTTCTTT
- | TRBJ1-1 | TRBV11-2 | - | CASSLVRGTEAFF | TGTGCCAGCAGCTTAGTCAGAGGGACTGAAGCTTTCTTT
- | TRBJ2-3 | TRBV7-2 | once | CASSQRGNTDTQYF | TGTGCCAGCAGTCAAAGGGGGAACACAGATACGCAGTATTTT
- | TRBJ1-4 | TRBV2 | - | CASSADRATNEKLFF | TGTGCCAGCAGTGCGGACAGAGCAACTAATGAAAAACTGTTTTTT
- | TRBJ2-3 | TRBV10-3 | - | CAIRQGGTDTQYF | TGTGCCATCAGACAGGGCGGCACAGATACGCAGTATTTT
- | TRBJ1-6 | TRBV6-6 | - | CASRRESSSPLHF | TGTGCCAGCAGACGGGAGTCAAGTTCACCCCTCCACTTT
- | TRBJ2-2 | TRBV11-3 | - | CASTLGGGSGELFF | TGTGCCAGCACCTTAGGTGGGGGCTCCGGGGAGCTGTTTTTT
TRBD1 | TRBJ1-3 | TRBV6-1 | - | CASRSQGAPGNTIYF | TGTGCCAGCAGATCACAGGGGGCGCCAGGAAACACCATATATTTT
TRBD1 | TRBJ1-4 | TRBV19 | - | CASSIFRDRVFGEKLFF | TGTGCCAGTAGTATTTTCCGGGACAGGGTTTTTGGTGAAAAACTGTTTTTT